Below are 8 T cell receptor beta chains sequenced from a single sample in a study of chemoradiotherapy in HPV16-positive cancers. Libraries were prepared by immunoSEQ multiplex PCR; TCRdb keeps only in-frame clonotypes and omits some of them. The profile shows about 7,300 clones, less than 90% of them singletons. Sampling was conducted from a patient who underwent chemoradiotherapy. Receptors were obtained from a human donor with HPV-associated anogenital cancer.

CDR3 nucleotide sequence: TGTGCCAGCAGCCCGGGCGTGGCAGGGACCCAAGAGACCCAGTACTTC. Translated: CASSPGVAGTQETQYF. V usage is TRBV7-8 and J usage is TRBJ2-5; D assignment may be TRBD1 or TRBD2 (5 bases each). The V and J ends lost 5 bases and 1 base respectively, with 17 bases between them. Germline V CDR1 and CDR2: SGHVS, FQNEAQ. The CDR3 extends over 16 amino acids.

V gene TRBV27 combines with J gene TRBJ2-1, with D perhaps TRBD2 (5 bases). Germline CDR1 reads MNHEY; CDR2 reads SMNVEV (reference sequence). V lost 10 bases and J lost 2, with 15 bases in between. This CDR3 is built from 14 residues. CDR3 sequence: CATKVFGAYNEQFF. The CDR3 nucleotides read TGTGCCACCAAAGTCTTCGGGGCCTACAATGAGCAGTTCTTC.

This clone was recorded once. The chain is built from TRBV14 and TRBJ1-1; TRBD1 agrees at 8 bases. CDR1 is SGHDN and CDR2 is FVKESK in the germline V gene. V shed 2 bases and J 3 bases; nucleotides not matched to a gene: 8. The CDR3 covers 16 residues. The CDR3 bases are TGTGCCAGCAGCCAAAATAAGGGACAGGTGTACACTGAAGCTTTCTTT. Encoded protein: CASSQNKGQVYTEAFF. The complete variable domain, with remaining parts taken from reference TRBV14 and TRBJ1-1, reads EAGVTQFPSHSVIEKGQTVTLRCDPISGHDNLYWYRRVMGKEIKFLLHFVKESKQDESGMPNNRFLAERTGGTYSTLKVQPAELEDSGVYFCASSQNKGQVYTEAFFGQGTRLTVV.

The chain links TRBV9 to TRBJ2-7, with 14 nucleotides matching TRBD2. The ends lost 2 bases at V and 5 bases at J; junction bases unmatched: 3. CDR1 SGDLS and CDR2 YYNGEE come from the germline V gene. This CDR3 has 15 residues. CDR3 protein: CASSVTSGGVDEQYF. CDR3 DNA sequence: TGTGCCAGCAGCGTGACTAGCGGGGGGGTTGACGAGCAGTACTTC.

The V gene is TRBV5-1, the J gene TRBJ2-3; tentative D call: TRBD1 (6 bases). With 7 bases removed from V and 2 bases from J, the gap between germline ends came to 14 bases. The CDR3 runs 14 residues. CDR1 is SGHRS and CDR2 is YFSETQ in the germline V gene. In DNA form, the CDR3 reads TGCGCCAGCGTGTTGGACAGCCTCACAGATACGCAGTATTTT. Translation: CASVLDSLTDTQYF.

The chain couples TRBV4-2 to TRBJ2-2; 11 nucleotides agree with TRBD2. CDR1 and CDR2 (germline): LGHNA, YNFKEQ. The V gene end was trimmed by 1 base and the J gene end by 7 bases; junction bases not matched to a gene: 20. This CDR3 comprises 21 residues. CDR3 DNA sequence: TGTGCCAGCAGCCAAGCCTACCCTCAGGGCATAGCGGGAGGGTCGATCGGGGAGCTGTTTTTT. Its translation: CASSQAYPQGIAGGSIGELFF.

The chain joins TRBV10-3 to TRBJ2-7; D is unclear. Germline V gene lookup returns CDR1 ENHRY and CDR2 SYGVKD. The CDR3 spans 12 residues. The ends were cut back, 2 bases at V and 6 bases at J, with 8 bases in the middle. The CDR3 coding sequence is TGTGCCATCAGTGAGGGGGTCGGCGAGCAGTACTTC. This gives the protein CAISEGVGEQYF.

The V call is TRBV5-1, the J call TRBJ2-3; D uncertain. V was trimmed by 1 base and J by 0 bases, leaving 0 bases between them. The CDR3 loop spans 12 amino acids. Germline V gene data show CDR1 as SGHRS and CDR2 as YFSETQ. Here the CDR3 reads CASSLSTDTQYF. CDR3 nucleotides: TGCGCCAGCAGCTTGAGCACAGATACGCAGTATTTT.